This T cell receptor beta chain was identified during a study of cytomegalovirus exposure and HLA in healthy donors. Study background: Genotyping showed 75% to 90% of fewer than 500 donors falling in the Caucasian-associated ancestry cluster.

The PCR employed 60 Vbeta primers together with 13 Jbeta primers. TCRdb's copy holds only in-frame clones and misses some; the assay was immunoSEQ multiplex PCR. The sample holds under 55,000 clones, less than 85% seen once. Trimming removed 1 base at V and 5 bases at J, with 16 bases between. CDR3 size: 15 residues. Germline loops: CDR1 SGHRS, CDR2 YFSETQ. The sequence was collected from a man aged 25-45 years in good health and CMV-seropositive. The chain uses TRBV5-1 and TRBJ2-7, with D perhaps matching TRBD1 (6 bases). Sequenced material: PBMCs. The CDR3 DNA reads as TGCGCCAGCAGCTTGCTGACAGGAGTCATCGACGAGCAGTACTTC. It is translated as CASSLLTGVIDEQYF.